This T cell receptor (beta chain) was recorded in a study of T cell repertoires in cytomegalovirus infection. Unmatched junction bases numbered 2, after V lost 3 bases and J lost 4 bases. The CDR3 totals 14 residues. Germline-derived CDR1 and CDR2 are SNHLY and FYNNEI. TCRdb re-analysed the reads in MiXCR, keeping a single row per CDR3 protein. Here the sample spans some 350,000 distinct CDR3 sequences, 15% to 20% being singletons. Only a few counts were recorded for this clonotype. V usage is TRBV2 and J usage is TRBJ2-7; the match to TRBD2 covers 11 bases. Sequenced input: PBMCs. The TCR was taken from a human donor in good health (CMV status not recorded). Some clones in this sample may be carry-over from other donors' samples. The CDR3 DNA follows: TGTGCCAGCAGTGAGACTAGCGGGACGTACGAGCAGTACTTC. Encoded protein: CASSETSGTYEQYF. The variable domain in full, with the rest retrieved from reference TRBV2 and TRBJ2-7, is EPEVTQTPSHQVTQMGQEVILRCVPISNHLYFYWYRQILGQKVEFLVSFYNNEISEKSEIFDDQFSVERPDGSNFTLKIRSTKLEDSAMYFCASSETSGTYEQYFGPGTRLTVT.